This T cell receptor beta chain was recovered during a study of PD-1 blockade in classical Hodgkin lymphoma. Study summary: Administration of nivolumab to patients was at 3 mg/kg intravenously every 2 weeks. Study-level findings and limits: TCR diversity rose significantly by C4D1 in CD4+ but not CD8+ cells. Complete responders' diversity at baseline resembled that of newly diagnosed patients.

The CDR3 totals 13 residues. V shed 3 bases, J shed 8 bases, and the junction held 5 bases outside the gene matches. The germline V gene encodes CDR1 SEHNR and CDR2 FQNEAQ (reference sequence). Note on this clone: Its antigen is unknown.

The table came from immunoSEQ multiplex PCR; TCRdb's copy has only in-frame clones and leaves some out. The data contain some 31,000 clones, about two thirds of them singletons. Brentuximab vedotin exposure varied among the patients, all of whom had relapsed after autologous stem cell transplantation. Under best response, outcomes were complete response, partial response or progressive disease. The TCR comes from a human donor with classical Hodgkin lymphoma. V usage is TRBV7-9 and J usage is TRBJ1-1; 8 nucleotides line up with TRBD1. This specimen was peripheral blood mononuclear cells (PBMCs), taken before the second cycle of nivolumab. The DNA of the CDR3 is TGTGCCAGCAGCTTTCGACAGGGGCACGAAGCTTTCTTT. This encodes CASSFRQGHEAFF.